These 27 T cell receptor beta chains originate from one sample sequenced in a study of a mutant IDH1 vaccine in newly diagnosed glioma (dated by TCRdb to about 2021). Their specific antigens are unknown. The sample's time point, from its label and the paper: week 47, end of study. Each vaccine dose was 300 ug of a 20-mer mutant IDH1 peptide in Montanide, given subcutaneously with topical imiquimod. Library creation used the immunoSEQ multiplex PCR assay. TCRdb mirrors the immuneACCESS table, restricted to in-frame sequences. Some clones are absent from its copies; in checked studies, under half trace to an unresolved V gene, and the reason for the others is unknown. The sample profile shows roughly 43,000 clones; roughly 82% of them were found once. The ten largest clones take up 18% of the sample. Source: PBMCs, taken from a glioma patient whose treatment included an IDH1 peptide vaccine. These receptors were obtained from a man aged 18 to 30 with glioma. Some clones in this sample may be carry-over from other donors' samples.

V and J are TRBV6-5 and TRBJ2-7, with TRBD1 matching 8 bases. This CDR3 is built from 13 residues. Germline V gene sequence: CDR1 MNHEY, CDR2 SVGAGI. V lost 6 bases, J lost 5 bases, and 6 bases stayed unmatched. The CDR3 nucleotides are TGTGCCAGCAGCAATGACAGGGGAAACGAGCAGTACTTC. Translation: CASSNDRGNEQYF.

CDR3 sequence reads: CASSFSQGDRGNTEAFF. The CDR3 nucleotides read TGTGCCAGCAGCTTTTCCCAGGGAGACAGGGGTAACACTGAAGCTTTCTTT. V is TRBV11-2 and J is TRBJ1-1, with TRBD1 matching over 8 bases. CDR3 length equals 17 residues. J gave up 2 bases and V 3 bases, and 11 bases lay outside the gene matches. Germline CDR1 is SGHAT and CDR2 is FQNNGV.

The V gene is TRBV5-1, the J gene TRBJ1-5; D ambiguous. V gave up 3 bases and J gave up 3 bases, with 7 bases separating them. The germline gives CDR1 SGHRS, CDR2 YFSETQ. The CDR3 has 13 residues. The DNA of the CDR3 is TGCGCCAGCAGCTCGGGTTCCAATCAGCCCCAGCATTTT. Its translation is CASSSGSNQPQHF. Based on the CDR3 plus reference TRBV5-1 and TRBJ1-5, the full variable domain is KAGVTQTPRYLIKTRGQQVTLSCSPISGHRSVSWYQQTPGQGLQFLFEYFSETQRNKGNFPGRFSGRQFSNSRSEMNVSTLELGDSALYLCASSSGSNQPQHFGDGTRLSIL.

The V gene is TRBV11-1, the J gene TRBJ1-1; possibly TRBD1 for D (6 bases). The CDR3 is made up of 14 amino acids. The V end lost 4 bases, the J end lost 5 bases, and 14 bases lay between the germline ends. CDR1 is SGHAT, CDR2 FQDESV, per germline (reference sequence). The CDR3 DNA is TGTGCCAGCAGCTCCGGACAGATAGTTACTGAAGCTTTCTTT. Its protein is CASSSGQIVTEAFF.

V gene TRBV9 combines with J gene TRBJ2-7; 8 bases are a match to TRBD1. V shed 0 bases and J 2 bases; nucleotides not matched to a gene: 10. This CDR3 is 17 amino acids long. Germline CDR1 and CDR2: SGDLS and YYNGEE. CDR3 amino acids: CASSVASGQGYPYEQYF. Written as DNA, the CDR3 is TGTGCCAGCAGCGTAGCTTCTGGACAGGGTTACCCCTACGAGCAGTACTTC.

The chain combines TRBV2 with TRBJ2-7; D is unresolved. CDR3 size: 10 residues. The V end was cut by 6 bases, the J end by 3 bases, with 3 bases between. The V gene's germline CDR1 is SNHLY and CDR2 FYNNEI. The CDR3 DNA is TGTGCCAGCAGGGGCTACGAGCAGTACTTC. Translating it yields CASRGYEQYF.

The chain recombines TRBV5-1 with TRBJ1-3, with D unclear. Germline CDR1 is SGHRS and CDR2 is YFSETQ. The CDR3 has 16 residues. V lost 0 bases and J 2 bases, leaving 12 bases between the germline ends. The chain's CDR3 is CASSLAVGVAGNTIYF. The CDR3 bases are TGCGCCAGCAGCTTGGCCGTCGGGGTCGCTGGAAACACCATATATTTT.

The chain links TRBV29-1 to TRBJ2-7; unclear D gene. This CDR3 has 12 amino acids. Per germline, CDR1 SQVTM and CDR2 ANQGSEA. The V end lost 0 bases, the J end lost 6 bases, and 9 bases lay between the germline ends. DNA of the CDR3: TGCAGCGTTGAAGATCGTAACTTCGAGCAGTACTTC. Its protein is CSVEDRNFEQYF.

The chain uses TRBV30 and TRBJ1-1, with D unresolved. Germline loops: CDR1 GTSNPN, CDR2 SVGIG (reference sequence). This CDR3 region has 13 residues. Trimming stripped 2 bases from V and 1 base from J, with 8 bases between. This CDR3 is CAWSHGRNTEAFF. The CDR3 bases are TGTGCCTGGAGTCACGGGAGGAACACTGAAGCTTTCTTT. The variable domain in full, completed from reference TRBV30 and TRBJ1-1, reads SQTIHQWPATLVQPVGSPLSLECTVEGTSNPNLYWYRQAAGRGLQLLFYSVGIGQISSEVPQNLSASRPQDRQFILSSKKLLLSDSGFYLCAWSHGRNTEAFFGQGTRLTVV.

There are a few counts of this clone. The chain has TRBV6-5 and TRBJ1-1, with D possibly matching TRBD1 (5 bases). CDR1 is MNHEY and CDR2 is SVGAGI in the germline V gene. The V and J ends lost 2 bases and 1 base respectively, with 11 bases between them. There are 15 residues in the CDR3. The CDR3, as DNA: TGTGCCAGCAGTTACGGGGCAGATCAGAACACTGAAGCTTTCTTT. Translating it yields CASSYGADQNTEAFF.

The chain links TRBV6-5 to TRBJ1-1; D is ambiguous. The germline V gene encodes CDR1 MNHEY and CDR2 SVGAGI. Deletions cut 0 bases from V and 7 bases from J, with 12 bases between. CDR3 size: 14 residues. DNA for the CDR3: TGTGCCAGCAGTTACTCCCCGAAGGTCGGTGAAGCTTTCTTT. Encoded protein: CASSYSPKVGEAFF.

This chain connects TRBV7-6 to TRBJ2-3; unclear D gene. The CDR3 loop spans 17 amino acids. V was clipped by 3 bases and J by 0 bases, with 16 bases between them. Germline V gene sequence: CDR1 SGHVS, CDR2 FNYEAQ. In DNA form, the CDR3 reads TGTGCCAGCAGCTTGCGGACCCCCGGAGTTAGCACAGATACGCAGTATTTT. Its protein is CASSLRTPGVSTDTQYF.

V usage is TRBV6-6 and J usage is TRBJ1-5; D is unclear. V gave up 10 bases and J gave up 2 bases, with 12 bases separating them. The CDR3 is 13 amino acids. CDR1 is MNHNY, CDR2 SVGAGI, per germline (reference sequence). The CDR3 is CATRGVGNQPQHF. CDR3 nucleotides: TGTGCCACCCGGGGAGTAGGCAATCAGCCCCAGCATTTT.

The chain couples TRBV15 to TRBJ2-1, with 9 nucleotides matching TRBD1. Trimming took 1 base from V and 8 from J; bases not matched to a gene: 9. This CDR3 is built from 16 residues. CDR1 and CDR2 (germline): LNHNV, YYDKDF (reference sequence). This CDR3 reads CATSRARTGAFYEQFF. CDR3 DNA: TGTGCCACCAGCAGAGCGAGGACAGGGGCCTTCTATGAGCAGTTCTTC.

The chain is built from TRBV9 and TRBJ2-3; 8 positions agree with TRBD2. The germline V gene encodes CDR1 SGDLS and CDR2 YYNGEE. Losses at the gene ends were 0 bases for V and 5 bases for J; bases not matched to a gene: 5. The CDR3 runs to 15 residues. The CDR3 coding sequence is TGTGCCAGCAGCGTAGCGGGAGGGCCTGGAGATACGCAGTATTTT. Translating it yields CASSVAGGPGDTQYF.

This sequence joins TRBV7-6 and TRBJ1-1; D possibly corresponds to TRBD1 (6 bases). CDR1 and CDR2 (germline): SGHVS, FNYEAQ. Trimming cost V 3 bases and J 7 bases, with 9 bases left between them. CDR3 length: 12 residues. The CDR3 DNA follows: TGTGCCAGCAGCTTCGGGGGCCGTGAAGCTTTCTTT. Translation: CASSFGGREAFF. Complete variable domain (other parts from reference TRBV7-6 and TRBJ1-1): GAGVSQSPRYKVTKRGQDVALRCDPISGHVSLYWYRQALGQGPEFLTYFNYEAQQDKSGLPNDRFSAERPEGSISTLTIQRTEQRDSAMYRCASSFGGREAFFGQGTRLTVV.

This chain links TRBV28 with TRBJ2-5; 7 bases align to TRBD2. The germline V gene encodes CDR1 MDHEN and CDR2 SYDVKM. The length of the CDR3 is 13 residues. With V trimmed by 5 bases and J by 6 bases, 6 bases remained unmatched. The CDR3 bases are TGTGCCAGCAGTCTAGCGGACCGAAAGACCCAGTACTTC. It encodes CASSLADRKTQYF.

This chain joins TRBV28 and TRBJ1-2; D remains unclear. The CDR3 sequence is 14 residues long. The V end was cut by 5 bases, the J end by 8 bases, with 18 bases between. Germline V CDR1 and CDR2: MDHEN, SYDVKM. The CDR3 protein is CASSLPGPPRGYTF. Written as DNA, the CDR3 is TGTGCCAGCAGTCTGCCGGGCCCCCCGCGGGGCTACACCTTC.

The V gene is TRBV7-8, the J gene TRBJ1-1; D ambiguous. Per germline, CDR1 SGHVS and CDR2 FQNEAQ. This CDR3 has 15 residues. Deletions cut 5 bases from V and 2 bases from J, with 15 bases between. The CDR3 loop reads CASSPGGMFNTEAFF. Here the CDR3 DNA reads TGTGCCAGCAGCCCAGGAGGTATGTTTAACACTGAAGCTTTCTTT.

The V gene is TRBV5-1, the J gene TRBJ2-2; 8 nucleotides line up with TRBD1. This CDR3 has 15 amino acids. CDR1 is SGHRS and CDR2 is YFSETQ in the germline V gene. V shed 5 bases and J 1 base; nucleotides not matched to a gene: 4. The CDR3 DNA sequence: TGCGCCAGCAGTCGGGACAGGAGGAACACCGGGGAGCTGTTTTTT. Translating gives CASSRDRRNTGELFF.

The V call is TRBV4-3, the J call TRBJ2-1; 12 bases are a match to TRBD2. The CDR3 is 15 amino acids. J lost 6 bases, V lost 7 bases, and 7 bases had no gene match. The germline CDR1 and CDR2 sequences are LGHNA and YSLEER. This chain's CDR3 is CASTRLAGDLNEQFF. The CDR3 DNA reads TGCGCCAGCACCAGACTAGCGGGAGATCTCAATGAGCAGTTCTTC.

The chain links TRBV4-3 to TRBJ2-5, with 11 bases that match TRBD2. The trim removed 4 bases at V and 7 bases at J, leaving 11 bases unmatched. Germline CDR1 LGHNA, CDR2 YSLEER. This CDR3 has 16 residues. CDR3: CASSRGTSGSRGTQYF. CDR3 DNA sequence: TGCGCCAGCAGCCGCGGGACTAGCGGCTCACGGGGGACCCAGTACTTC.

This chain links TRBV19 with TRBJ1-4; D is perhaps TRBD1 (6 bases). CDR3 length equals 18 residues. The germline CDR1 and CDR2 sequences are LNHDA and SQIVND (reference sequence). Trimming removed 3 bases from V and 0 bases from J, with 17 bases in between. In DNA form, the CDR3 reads TGTGCCAGTAGTATGACAGGTGTGTACTGGACAACTAATGAAAAACTGTTTTTT. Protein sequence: CASSMTGVYWTTNEKLFF. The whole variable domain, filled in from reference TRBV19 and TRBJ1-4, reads DGGITQSPKYLFRKEGQNVTLSCEQNLNHDAMYWYRQDPGQGLRLIYYSQIVNDFQKGDIAEGYSVSREKKESFPLTVTSAQKNPTAFYLCASSMTGVYWTTNEKLFFGSGTQLSVL.

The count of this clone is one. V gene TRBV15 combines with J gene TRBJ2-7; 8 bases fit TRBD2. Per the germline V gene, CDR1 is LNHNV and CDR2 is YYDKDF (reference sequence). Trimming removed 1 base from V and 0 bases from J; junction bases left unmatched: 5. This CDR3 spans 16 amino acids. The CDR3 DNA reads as TGTGCCACCAGCAGAGTCTACGGGAGGGCCTCCTACGAGCAGTACTTC. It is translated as CATSRVYGRASYEQYF. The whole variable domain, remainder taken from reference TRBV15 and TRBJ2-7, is DAMVIQNPRYQVTQFGKPVTLSCSQTLNHNVMYWYQQKSSQAPKLLFHYYDKDFNNEADTPDNFQSRRPNTSFCFLDIRSPGLGDTAMYLCATSRVYGRASYEQYFGPGTRLTVT.

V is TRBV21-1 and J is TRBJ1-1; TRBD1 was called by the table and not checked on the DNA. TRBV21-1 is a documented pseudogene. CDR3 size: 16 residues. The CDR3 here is CASSTLPQGSVTEAFF. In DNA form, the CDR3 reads TGTGCCAGCAGCACCCTTCCCCAGGGAAGTGTCACTGAAGCTTTCTTT.

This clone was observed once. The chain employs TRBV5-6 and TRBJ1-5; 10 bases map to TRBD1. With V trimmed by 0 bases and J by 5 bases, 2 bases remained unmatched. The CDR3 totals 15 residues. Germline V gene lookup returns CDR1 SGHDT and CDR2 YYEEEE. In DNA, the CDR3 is TGTGCCAGCAGCTTGGGGACAGGGGGGCATCAGCCCCAGCATTTT. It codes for CASSLGTGGHQPQHF.

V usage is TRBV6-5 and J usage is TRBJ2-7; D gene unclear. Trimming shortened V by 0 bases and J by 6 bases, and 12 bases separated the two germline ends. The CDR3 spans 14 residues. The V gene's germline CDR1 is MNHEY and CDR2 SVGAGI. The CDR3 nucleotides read TGTGCCAGCAGTTACTCTACTATGGTGGCCGAGCAGTACTTC. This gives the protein CASSYSTMVAEQYF.